The 7 T cell receptor beta chains given below trace back to one sample, sequenced in a study of shared clonotypes between healthy human individuals. Naive CD8 populations comprised CD45RO-negative cells positively selected for CCR7, excluding terminally differentiated effector memory CD45RA+ cells. Assay used: immunoSEQ multiplex PCR; TCRdb lists only in-frame clones, some missing. The sample consists of about 1,800,000 clones, roughly 95% of them appearing once. The sequenced material came from naive CD8+ T cells sorted from blood. Receptor source: a man aged 18 to 35 in good health.

In the case of this clone: Other nucleotide sequences from this sample produce the same CDR3. CDR3 sequence reads: CASSYGGYYEQYF. The CDR3 DNA is TGTGCCAGCAGTTACGGAGGGTATTACGAGCAGTACTTC. The rearrangement joins TRBV6-5 to TRBJ2-7, with D perhaps TRBD2 (6 bases). Per germline, CDR1 MNHEY and CDR2 SVGAGI. Between the trimmed V and J ends, which lost 2 bases and 4 bases, there was a span of 9 bases. The length of the CDR3 is 13 residues.

The chain has TRBV7-9 and TRBJ2-2; D is perhaps TRBD2 (5 bases). V lost 8 bases, J lost 0 bases, and 16 bases lay in between. CDR1 is SEHNR, CDR2 FQNEAQ, per germline (reference sequence). CDR3 length: 16 amino acids. CDR3 nucleotides: TGTGCCAGCGCGGGCCCCCAGGAAACGAACACCGGGGAGCTGTTTTTT. Its translation: CASAGPQETNTGELFF.

This chain links TRBV27 with TRBJ2-7, with 10 bases aligning to TRBD1. This CDR3 has 15 amino acids. V lost 5 bases and J lost 5; bases outside the gene matches: 9. Germline V gives CDR1 MNHEY, CDR2 SMNVEV (reference sequence). CDR3 residues: CASSLQTGGMDEQYF. CDR3 DNA sequence: TGTGCCAGCAGTCTCCAGACAGGGGGCATGGACGAGCAGTACTTC.

The V gene is TRBV28, the J gene TRBJ1-2; 9 nucleotides agree with TRBD1. From germline, CDR1 is MDHEN and CDR2 SYDVKM. CDR3 length: 15 amino acids. V lost 2 bases and J lost 6; bases outside the gene matches: 7. The CDR3 loop is CASSLVPGQGDGYTF. The DNA for the CDR3 is TGTGCCAGCAGTTTAGTACCGGGACAGGGTGATGGCTACACCTTC.

This CDR3 reads CASSPSMGGTDTQYF. The CDR3 region has the DNA TGTGCCAGCAGCCCCTCGATGGGGGGGACAGATACGCAGTATTTT. The rearrangement links TRBV5-4 to TRBJ2-3, with 7 positions matching TRBD2. The germline gives CDR1 SGHNT, CDR2 YYREEE (reference sequence). CDR3 length equals 15 residues. V dropped 4 bases and J dropped 3; count of bases not matched to a gene: 8.

The chain couples TRBV6-6 to TRBJ1-4; TRBD1 is a possible D gene (6 bases). V was shortened by 10 bases and J by 1 base, with 19 bases between the two germline ends. The CDR3 is 16 residues long. Per germline, CDR1 MNHNY and CDR2 SVGAGI (reference sequence). CDR3 nucleotides: TGTGCCACTCCGATTGGGGGCGGGCTAACTAATGAAAAACTGTTTTTT. Translation gives CATPIGGGLTNEKLFF.

About this clone: Other DNA sequences from this sample encode an identical CDR3 as well. This chain connects TRBV4-1 to TRBJ2-5, with D perhaps matching TRBD1 or TRBD2 (5 bases each). Trimming removed 1 base at V and 5 bases at J, with 5 bases between. The CDR3 spans 12 residues. The V gene's germline CDR1 is MGHRA and CDR2 YSYEKL. The CDR3 loop reads CASSQGGETQYF. In nucleotides, the CDR3 is TGCGCCAGCAGCCAAGGGGGGGAGACCCAGTACTTC.